This T cell receptor (beta chain) was profiled in a study of TIL therapy for anti-PD-1-resistant metastatic lung cancer. Time point indicated: pre-treatment sample, taken before nivolumab and TIL therapy. Enrollment ran from 2017 to early 2020. The immunoSEQ assay was v3. Libraries were sequenced to 2 million to 2.5 million read pairs (survey) or roughly 4.5-6 million (deep). Only in-frame clones appear in the TCRdb table, and some are missing; sequencing was by immunoSEQ multiplex PCR. Of about 55,000 clones listed, around four fifths are singletons. For this clone: Its target is not known.

The CDR3 consists of 14 residues. The germline V gene encodes CDR1 SNHLY and CDR2 FYNNEI. The J segment lost 4 bases and the V segment lost 3 bases, leaving 3 bases of the junction unmatched. Whole-study findings and limits: TIL clonotype persistence in blood showed no apparent association with response. Treatment-naive, never-smoker and oncogene-addicted patients were overrepresented in this highly selected cohort.

The specimen was blood, collected at baseline. The sequence came from a person between 30 and 80 years old with non-small cell lung cancer. The J gene is TRBJ2-1, the V gene TRBV2, with TRBD2 identical over 7 bases. This CDR3 is CASSDDGRYNEQFF. The DNA for the CDR3 is TGTGCCAGCAGTGACGACGGGAGGTACAATGAGCAGTTCTTC.